This T cell receptor (beta chain) was sequenced for a study of blood T cell repertoires in COVID-19. Turning to the study itself: Both acute and convalescent COVID-19 samples were obtained from the United States, Italy and Spain. The cDNA or gDNA used as material had been derived from T cells, B-cell-depleted T cells, or PBMCs.

The CDR3 is 14 residues long. J was trimmed by 6 bases and V by 5 bases; bases with no gene match: 5. Germline assignment: CDR1 WNHNN and CDR2 SYGVQD (reference sequence). TCRdb's table, derived via immunoSEQ multiplex PCR, lists solely in-frame clones and lacks some. The table lists fewer than 200,000 clones, about 89% of them singletons. This sequence was found in a man between 18 and 29 years old who had recovered from COVID-19. Sequencing input: peripheral blood. This rearrangement joins TRBV10-1 to TRBJ2-1; 9 nucleotides agree with TRBD2. The CDR3 loop is CASSRLADFNEQFF. The CDR3 bases are TGCGCCAGCAGTCGACTAGCGGACTTCAATGAGCAGTTCTTC.